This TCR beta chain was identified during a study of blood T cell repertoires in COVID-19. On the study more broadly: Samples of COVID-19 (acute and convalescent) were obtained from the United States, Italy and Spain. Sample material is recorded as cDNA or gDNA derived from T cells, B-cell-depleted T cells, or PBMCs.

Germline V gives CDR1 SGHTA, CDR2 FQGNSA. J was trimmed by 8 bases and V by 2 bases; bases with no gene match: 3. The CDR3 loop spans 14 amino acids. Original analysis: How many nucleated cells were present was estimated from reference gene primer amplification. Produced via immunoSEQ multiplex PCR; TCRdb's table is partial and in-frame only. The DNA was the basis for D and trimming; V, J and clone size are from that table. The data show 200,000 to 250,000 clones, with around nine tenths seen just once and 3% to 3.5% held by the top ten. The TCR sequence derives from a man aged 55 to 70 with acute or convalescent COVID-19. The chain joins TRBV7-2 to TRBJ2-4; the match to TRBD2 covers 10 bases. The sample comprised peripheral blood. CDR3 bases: TGTGCCAGCAGCTTAAGCGGGGGGGCGGACATTCAGTACTTC. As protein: CASSLSGGADIQYF. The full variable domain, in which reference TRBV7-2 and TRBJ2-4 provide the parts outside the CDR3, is GAGVSQSPSNKVTEKGKDVELRCDPISGHTALYWYRQSLGQGLEFLIYFQGNSAPDKSGLPSDRFSAERTGGSVSTLTIQRTQQEDSAVYLCASSLSGGADIQYFGAGTRLSVL.